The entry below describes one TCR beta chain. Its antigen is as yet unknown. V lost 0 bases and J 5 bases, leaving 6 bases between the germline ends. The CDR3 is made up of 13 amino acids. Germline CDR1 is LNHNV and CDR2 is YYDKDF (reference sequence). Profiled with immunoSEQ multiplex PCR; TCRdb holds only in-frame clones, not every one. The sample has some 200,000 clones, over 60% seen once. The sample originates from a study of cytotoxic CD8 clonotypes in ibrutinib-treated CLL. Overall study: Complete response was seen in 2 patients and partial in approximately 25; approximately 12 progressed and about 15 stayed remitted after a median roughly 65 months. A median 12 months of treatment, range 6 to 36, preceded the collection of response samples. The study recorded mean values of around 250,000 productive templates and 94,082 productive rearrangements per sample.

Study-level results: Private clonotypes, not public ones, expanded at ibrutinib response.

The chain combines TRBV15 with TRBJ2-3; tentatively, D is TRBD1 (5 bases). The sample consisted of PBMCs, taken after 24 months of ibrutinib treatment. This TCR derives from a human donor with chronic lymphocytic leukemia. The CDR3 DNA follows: TGTGCCACCAGCAGAGATCAGGGAGATACGCAGTATTTT. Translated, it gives CATSRDQGDTQYF. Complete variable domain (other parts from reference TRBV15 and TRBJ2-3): DAMVIQNPRYQVTQFGKPVTLSCSQTLNHNVMYWYQQKSSQAPKLLFHYYDKDFNNEADTPDNFQSRRPNTSFCFLDIRSPGLGDTAMYLCATSRDQGDTQYFGPGTRLTVL.